The TCR beta chain under discussion was sequenced for a study of blood T cells in healthy people across ages. Study-wide points: Any conclusive comparison of naive versus antigen-experienced cells was prevented by using unsorted PBMCs.

There were healthy Caucasian individuals from Russia, aged roughly 6 to 90, serving as donors. On this clonotype itself: What it binds is not known.

A second PCR, run for roughly 7 to 11 cycles, used a sample-barcoded 5' primer plus a J-beta primer mix. Every cDNA molecule bore a tag from a template-switch adaptor containing 12 random nucleotides. TCRdb independently ran MiXCR on the 5' RACE reads; one entry per CDR3 protein. The table records about 2 million distinct CDR3 sequences, around half of them present only once. This CDR3 is built from 16 residues. CDR1 and CDR2 (germline): MNHEY, SMNVEV (reference sequence). The V gene lost 2 bases and the J gene lost 5 bases, with 16 bases spanning the gap. J is TRBJ2-1 and V is TRBV27; D is tentatively TRBD1 or TRBD2 (6 bases each). The receptor was derived from a woman aged 40 to 49 in good health. The sample consisted of blood. The CDR3 loop is CASSLMLGAGHNEQFF. CDR3 nucleotides: TGTGCCAGCAGTTTAATGCTGGGGGCGGGACACAATGAGCAGTTCTTC.